This entry lists 9 T cell receptor beta chains sequenced from one sample in a study of blood T cells in healthy people across ages. A J-beta primer mix and a sample-barcoded 5' primer were used in a second PCR of roughly 7 to 12 cycles. Each CDR3 protein is one row after TCRdb ran MiXCR on the 5' RACE reads. Here the sample spans under 2,000,000 distinct CDR3 sequences, approximately 50% being singletons. The sequencing input was blood. These receptors were taken from a middle-aged woman in good health.

Comment on this clonotype: With a much larger clone just one base away, this may be a read error. V is TRBV12-3 or TRBV12-4 and J is TRBJ2-7; 11 bases map to TRBD2. This CDR3 comprises 18 residues. Here the CDR3 DNA reads TGTGCCAGCAGTTTAGCGGGACTAGCGGCCCAACGAGGCTACGAGCATTACTTC. Amino acid sequence: CASSLAGLAAQRGYEHYF.

The chain uses TRBV3-1 and TRBJ2-4; 8 bases agree with TRBD1. CDR1 and CDR2 (germline): LGHDT, YNNKEL (reference sequence). CDR3 length equals 17 residues. The V and J ends lost 3 bases and 2 bases, in that order; junction bases with no gene match: 9. CDR3 sequence reads: CASSQTGAARTKNIQYF. The DNA of the CDR3 is TGTGCCAGCAGCCAGACAGGGGCGGCTAGGACCAAAAACATTCAGTACTTC.

The V call is TRBV29-1, the J call TRBJ2-1, with 9 bases fitting TRBD1. V lost 1 base to trimming and J lost 10 bases; unmatched junction nucleotides: 14. The germline V gene has CDR1 SQVTM and CDR2 ANQGSEA. The CDR3 sequence is 16 residues long. The CDR3 region has the DNA TGCAGCGTTGAAGGCTCCCAGACAGGGGGGACCTACGAGCAGTTCTTC. It specifies CSVEGSQTGGTYEQFF.

The CDR3 DNA sequence: TGTGCCAGCAGTGACCGGGCTCTCAATGAGCAGTTCTTC. This gives the protein CASSDRALNEQFF. The chain combines TRBV6-1 with TRBJ2-1; D gene unclear. CDR1 MNHNS and CDR2 SASEGT come from the germline V gene. The CDR3 runs to 13 residues. Trimming took 3 bases from V and 6 from J, leaving 9 bases between them.

J is TRBJ1-2 and V is TRBV20-1, with D unclear. V was pared by 5 bases and J by 7 bases, with 20 bases between. Germline V gene data show CDR1 as DFQATT and CDR2 as SNEGSKA (reference sequence). The CDR3 spans 14 residues. The CDR3 DNA sequence: TGCAGTGCTGCCGCAAACTCACCTGGCGGTGGCTACACCTTC. Translation: CSAAANSPGGGYTF.

For this clonotype: A much larger clone lies a single base off, so this may be a read error. This sequence joins TRBV7-2 and TRBJ2-7; the D gene could be TRBD1 or TRBD2 (5 bases each). The end of the DNA fits TRBJ2-5 better, so the J call may be wrong. The CDR3 is 14 amino acids. Germline lookup yields CDR1 SGHTA and CDR2 FQGNSA. The CDR3 sequence: CASSLSPGQGTQYF. In DNA form, the CDR3 reads TGTGCCAGCAGCTTATCCCCGGGGCAAGGGACCCAGTACTTC.

This chain links TRBV7-2 with TRBJ2-4; TRBD1 aligns across 7 bases. With 5 bases clipped from V and 15 bases from J, the junction kept 13 bases outside the gene matches. Germline V CDR1 and CDR2: SGHTA, FQGNSA. The CDR3 totals 13 residues. The CDR3 sequence: CASSVGGRGFRYF. CDR3 in DNA: TGTGCCAGCAGCGTAGGAGGCAGGGGGTTCAGGTACTTC.

The chain carries TRBV11-2 and TRBJ2-1, with TRBD1 as a possible D gene (5 bases). The CDR3 loop spans 18 amino acids. Per the germline V gene, CDR1 is SGHAT and CDR2 is FQNNGV. The V and J ends lost 2 bases and 3 bases respectively, with 20 bases between them. CDR3: CASSLNPSSGLGYNEQFF. CDR3 nucleotides: TGTGCCAGCAGCTTAAACCCATCCTCAGGGTTGGGCTACAATGAGCAGTTCTTC. The complete variable domain, with remaining parts taken from reference TRBV11-2 and TRBJ2-1, reads EAGVAQSPRYKIIEKRQSVAFWCNPISGHATLYWYQQILGQGPKLLIQFQNNGVVDDSQLPKDRFSAERLKGVDSTLKIQPAKLEDSAVYLCASSLNPSSGLGYNEQFFGPGTRLTVL.

The chain employs TRBV28 and TRBJ2-5; D tentatively reads TRBD1 or TRBD2 (5 bases each). This CDR3 contains 14 residues. V lost 3 bases, J lost 1 base, and 9 bases lay in between. Germline V CDR1 and CDR2: MDHEN, SYDVKM. CDR3 loop: CASSFGAIQETQYF. CDR3 nucleotide sequence: TGTGCCAGCAGTTTCGGGGCGATCCAAGAGACCCAGTACTTC.